What follows describes a single T cell receptor (beta chain). Autoimmune disease history or systemic immunosuppression led to patient exclusion. Between the trimmed V and J ends, which lost 2 bases and 4 bases, there was a span of 14 bases. The CDR3 runs 15 residues. Germline CDR1 reads ENHRY; CDR2 reads SYGVKD. The data were produced by immunoSEQ multiplex PCR, yet TCRdb's version contains in-frame clones alone and is incomplete. This sample carries 41,000 or so clones, more than 70% of them seen once, and the ten largest clones take 3% to 4.5%. The sample originates from a study of OX40 agonist ivuxolimab in advanced cancers. Across the whole study: Partial responses were recorded for three patients, including one with hepatocellular carcinoma and two with cutaneous melanoma.

The chain has TRBV10-3 and TRBJ1-1; D is ambiguous. This sample comprised CD4+ or CD8+ T cells sorted from blood, obtained in a trial of the OX40 agonist ivuxolimab. This TCR was sampled from an adult with an advanced solid tumor such as melanoma, head and neck, liver or kidney cancer. The CDR3 coding sequence is TGTGCCATCAGTGAGGATTGGCGTGGGGTCACTGAAGCTTTCTTT. Translating it yields CAISEDWRGVTEAFF.